The 10 T cell receptor beta chains reported below all come from one sample, sequenced in a study of T cells in Graves' hyperthyroidism and ophthalmopathy. Amplification of TCR beta CDR3 regions was performed using RNA transcripts as template. In the first-round RT-PCR of the TCR CDR3, the HTBI primer set was used. Each CDR3 protein gets one entry after TCRdb re-called the multiplex PCR reads with MiXCR. Of around 600,000 distinct CDR3 sequences detected, 45% appear once; the ten largest clones hold less than 8.5%. Specimen: peripheral blood or thyroid tissue (not recorded which). All receptors come from an adult man with Graves' disease, either hyperthyroidism or ophthalmopathy (not recorded which).

The chain employs TRBV7-8 and TRBJ2-7; 7 bases align to TRBD1. CDR1 SGHVS and CDR2 FQNEAQ come from the germline V gene. With V trimmed by 2 bases and J by 2 bases, 6 bases remained unmatched. The CDR3 extends over 15 amino acids. The CDR3 DNA reads as TGTGCCAGCAGCTTAACGGGTCAGGGGGCCTACGAGCAGTACTTC. Translating it yields CASSLTGQGAYEQYF.

V usage is TRBV29-1 and J usage is TRBJ2-5; D is uncertain. Germline V gives CDR1 SQVTM, CDR2 ANQGSEA. The CDR3 extends over 11 amino acids. Trimming pared 3 bases from V and 5 bases from J, leaving 7 bases between. The CDR3 nucleotides are TGCAGCGTTGAGATCAGGGAGACCCAGTACTTC. Its translation is CSVEIRETQYF.

Worth noting for this clonotype: Since the CDR3 does not end with the conserved phenylalanine or tryptophan, this likely comes from a read error. This sequence joins TRBV2 and TRBJ1-2; D gene ambiguous. Germline CDR1 and CDR2: SNHLY and FYNNEI. The CDR3 runs to 11 residues. V gave up 6 bases and J gave up 2 bases, with 4 bases separating them. CDR3 in amino acids: CASRGNYGYTS. CDR3 DNA sequence: TGTGCCAGCAGGGGAAACTATGGCTACACCTCC.

A few counts support this clonotype. This could be a read error, since a much larger clone is one nucleotide away. The rearrangement joins TRBV12-3 or TRBV12-4 to TRBJ1-1; D perhaps matches TRBD1 (5 bases). This CDR3 comprises 14 residues. CDR3 in DNA: TGTGCCAGCAGTTTAGCGGCAGGGAGCACTGAAACTTTCTTT. It is translated as CASSLAAGSTETFF.

As to this clonotype: This may come from a read error, since a much larger clone is one base off. V is TRBV24-1 and J is TRBJ2-5; no firm D call. V lost 3 bases and J 0 bases, leaving 16 bases between the germline ends. The CDR3 loop spans 17 amino acids. Germline CDR1 is KGHDR and CDR2 is SFDVKD. The CDR3 is CATSDAQDVAHQETQYF. CDR3 bases: TGTGCCACCAGTGATGCCCAGGATGTTGCGCACCAAGAGACCCAGTACTTC.

J is TRBJ1-6 and V is TRBV11-3; a possible D gene is TRBD1 (6 bases). The ends were cut back, 3 bases at V and 9 bases at J, with 15 bases in the middle. This CDR3 is 15 amino acids long. Germline lookup yields CDR1 SGHNT and CDR2 YENEEA. CDR3 protein: CASSFGGAGSSPLHF. CDR3 nucleotide sequence: TGTGCCAGCAGCTTTGGGGGCGCGGGGAGTTCACCCCTCCACTTT.

Remarks on this clonotype: Given a much more abundant clone one base away, this may be a read error. J is TRBJ1-6 and V is TRBV10-2; D gene ambiguous. Germline lookup yields CDR1 WSHSY and CDR2 SAAADI. There are 15 residues in the CDR3. V lost 7 bases and J lost 0, with 10 bases in between. The CDR3 reads CASIHSSSYNSPLHF. The CDR3, as DNA: TGCGCCAGCATCCACAGTAGCTCCTATAATTCACCCCTCCACTTT.

The J gene is TRBJ1-1, the V gene TRBV29-1, with no clear D. Looked up from germline, CDR1 is SQVTM and CDR2 is ANQGSEA. V was clipped by 7 bases and J by 2 bases, with 14 bases between them. There are 13 residues in the CDR3. The DNA of the CDR3 is TGCAGCGCCCCCGGCCCAGTAAACACTGAAGCTTTCTTT. The encoded protein is CSAPGPVNTEAFF. The whole variable domain, filled in from reference TRBV29-1 and TRBJ1-1, reads SAVISQKPSRDICQRGTSLTIQCQVDSQVTMMFWYRQQPGQSLTLIATANQGSEATYESGFVIDKFPISRPNLTFSTLTVSNMSPEDSSIYLCSAPGPVNTEAFFGQGTRLTVV.

This clonotype was counted many times. This rearrangement joins TRBV19 to TRBJ2-5; 10 nucleotides align to TRBD2. This CDR3 region has 15 residues. The trim removed 6 bases at V and 1 base at J, leaving 5 bases unmatched. The germline V gene encodes CDR1 LNHDA and CDR2 SQIVND (reference sequence). The CDR3 is CASRPGLATQETQYF. The CDR3 bases are TGTGCCAGTAGGCCGGGACTAGCGACCCAAGAGACCCAGTACTTC.

The chain has TRBV12-3 or TRBV12-4 and TRBJ1-2; 7 nucleotides match TRBD1. The trim removed 6 bases at V and 6 bases at J, leaving 16 bases unmatched. The CDR3 covers 16 residues. The CDR3 loop is CASSPQGGGQGNGYTF. The DNA of the CDR3 is TGTGCCAGCAGCCCCCAGGGGGGTGGCCAGGGAAATGGCTACACCTTC.